One and the same sample provided the 21 T cell receptor beta chains below, sequenced in a study of blood T cells in healthy people across ages (dated by TCRdb to the mid-2010s). Library preparation used 5' RACE. Sequenced on an Illumina HiSeq 2500. A second roughly 6 to 11 cycle PCR used a sample-barcoded 5' primer and a J-beta primer mix. The public reads were reprocessed in TCRdb via fastp at Q25 and MiXCR, keeping in-frame beta chains. Records with the same CDR3 protein are collapsed into one entry carrying the most frequent genes and DNA. The sample table holds 600,000 to 850,000 distinct CDR3 sequences, of which 20% to 25% were seen once. The top ten clones comprise roughly 9% of the sample. These data are also associated with another study on T cells of mothers and their children.

Sequencing input: blood. These receptors were obtained from a boy aged 5-17 years in good health.

The chain is built from TRBV10-3 and TRBJ1-2; maybe TRBD1 (6 bases). Trimming left V 4 bases short and J 7 bases short, with 13 bases between. Per the germline V gene, CDR1 is ENHRY and CDR2 is SYGVKD. CDR3 length: 13 residues. The CDR3 DNA reads as TGTGCCATCAGTGTTCCCACAGGGTCTGGCTACACCTTC. Translated: CAISVPTGSGYTF.

CDR3 region: CASSLRGAPDNEQFF. In DNA, the CDR3 is TGTGCCAGCAGTTTACGGGGGGCGCCGGACAATGAGCAGTTCTTC. The chain couples TRBV28 to TRBJ2-1; TRBD2 is a possible D gene (7 bases). This CDR3 has 15 amino acids. V dropped 2 bases and J dropped 5 bases, with 13 bases sitting between them. Germline lookup yields CDR1 MDHEN and CDR2 SYDVKM. Using reference TRBV28 and TRBJ2-1 for the parts outside the CDR3, the full variable domain is DVKVTQSSRYLVKRTGEKVFLECVQDMDHENMFWYRQDPGLGLRLIYFSYDVKMKEKGDIPEGYSVSREKKERFSLILESASTNQTSMYLCASSLRGAPDNEQFFGPGTRLTVL.

There are a few counts of this clonotype. The chain employs TRBV4-2 and TRBJ2-1; tentative D call: TRBD2 (6 bases). Germline CDR1 and CDR2: LGHNA and YNFKEQ. The V and J ends lost 0 bases and 1 base respectively, with 10 bases between them. This CDR3 has 16 residues. The CDR3, as DNA: TGTGCCAGCAGCCAAGATCCCCGGGGGTCCTACAATGAGCAGTTCTTC. It is translated as CASSQDPRGSYNEQFF.

This clonotype appeared a few times. The chain joins TRBV3-1 to TRBJ2-1; no definite D call. V was clipped by 2 bases and J by 9 bases, with 8 bases between them. The length of the CDR3 is 12 residues. In germline, CDR1 is LGHDT, CDR2 YNNKEL (reference sequence). The CDR3 DNA is TGTGCCAGCAGCCAACTAAGTCCTGAGCAGTTCTTC. Residues: CASSQLSPEQFF.

The V gene is TRBV29-1, the J gene TRBJ1-2; D is possibly TRBD1 (6 bases). Looked up from germline, CDR1 is SQVTM and CDR2 is ANQGSEA. The CDR3 consists of 12 residues. The ends were cut back, 7 bases at V and 3 bases at J, with 12 bases in the middle. CDR3 sequence (DNA): TGCAGCGCCCGGGACATGTACTATGGCTACACCTTC. This codes for CSARDMYYGYTF. Full variable domain (missing parts from reference TRBV29-1 and TRBJ1-2): SAVISQKPSRDICQRGTSLTIQCQVDSQVTMMFWYRQQPGQSLTLIATANQGSEATYESGFVIDKFPISRPNLTFSTLTVSNMSPEDSSIYLCSARDMYYGYTFGSGTRLTVV.

The chain carries TRBV28 and TRBJ1-5, with 9 nucleotides matching TRBD1. J was trimmed by 6 bases and V by 7 bases; bases with no gene match: 13. Per germline, CDR1 MDHEN and CDR2 SYDVKM. The CDR3 length is 16 residues. The CDR3 sequence: CASIPRGTGSIQPQHF. In DNA, the CDR3 is TGTGCCAGCATCCCGAGGGGGACAGGGTCAATTCAGCCCCAGCATTTT. Looking up the rest from reference TRBV28 and TRBJ1-5 gives the full variable domain: DVKVTQSSRYLVKRTGEKVFLECVQDMDHENMFWYRQDPGLGLRLIYFSYDVKMKEKGDIPEGYSVSREKKERFSLILESASTNQTSMYLCASIPRGTGSIQPQHFGDGTRLSIL.

The CDR3 DNA sequence: TGTGCCAGCAGAGTAAGGGGGCTCGACAATCAGCCCCAGCATTTT. Translating gives CASRVRGLDNQPQHF. The V gene is TRBV6-2 or TRBV6-3, the J gene TRBJ1-5, with 7 positions matching TRBD1. V lost 6 bases to trimming and J lost 3 bases; unmatched junction nucleotides: 8. The CDR3 runs to 15 residues. Per the germline V gene, CDR1 is MNHEY and CDR2 is SVGEGT.

The V gene is TRBV29-1, the J gene TRBJ1-2, with D perhaps matching TRBD1 (5 bases). Trimming left V 8 bases short and J 11 bases short, with 18 bases between. Looked up from germline, CDR1 is SQVTM and CDR2 is ANQGSEA. CDR3 length: 11 amino acids. This CDR3 is CSLGGVDPYTF. CDR3 DNA: TGCAGCCTGGGGGGGGTTGACCCGTACACCTTC.

This clonotype was recorded a few times. An end of the junction differs from the germline gene, which may be a read error. The genes are TRBV4-2 and TRBJ2-1; the match to TRBD2 covers 12 bases. CDR1 LGHNA and CDR2 YNFKEQ come from the germline V gene. The CDR3 is 19 amino acids. The CDR3 is CASSQVSRSSGRALGVVLF. DNA of the CDR3: TGTGCCAGCAGCCAAGTCTCAAGATCTAGCGGGAGGGCCCTGGGGGTTGTCCTCTTC.

The V gene is TRBV20-1, the J gene TRBJ1-2; D possibly corresponds to TRBD1 (5 bases). Germline values: CDR1 DFQATT, CDR2 SNEGSKA (reference sequence). The V gene lost 0 bases and the J gene lost 3 bases, with 8 bases spanning the gap. The CDR3 is made up of 13 amino acids. Written as DNA, the CDR3 is TGCAGTGCTAGAGACCCGACAGACTATGGCTACACCTTC. Residues: CSARDPTDYGYTF.

The rearrangement uses TRBV2 and TRBJ2-1, with TRBD2 matching 16 bases. This CDR3 comprises 16 residues. Germline values: CDR1 SNHLY, CDR2 FYNNEI. V was clipped by 2 bases and J by 10 bases; unmatched bases: 5. CDR3 nucleotides: TGTGCCAGCAGTGAATTGGGGACTAGCGGGAGGGACGAGCAGTTCTTC. Its protein is CASSELGTSGRDEQFF.

This clonotype was seen only a few times. The chain joins TRBV7-2 to TRBJ2-3, with 13 bases fitting TRBD2. J was trimmed by 6 bases and V by 5 bases; bases with no gene match: 5. Germline V lookup: CDR1 SGHTA, CDR2 FQGNSA. The CDR3 is 15 amino acids. The CDR3 reads CASSPTSGRADTQYF. CDR3 in DNA: TGTGCCAGCAGCCCCACTAGCGGGAGGGCGGATACGCAGTATTTT.

This clonotype was counted between two and nine times. The rearrangement links TRBV21-1 to TRBJ2-7; TRBD2 is the table's D call, not checked against the DNA. TRBV21-1 is termed a pseudogene. The CDR3 extends over 15 amino acids. The CDR3 DNA is TGTGCCAGCAGGATGGGACTCCACTTGGACCACGAGCAGTACTTC. Amino acids: CASRMGLHLDHEQYF.

The chain joins TRBV15 to TRBJ2-1, with 9 bases aligning to TRBD1. The DNA end lines up better with TRBJ2-7; the J call may be wrong. CDR1 is LNHNV and CDR2 is YYDKDF in the germline V gene (reference sequence). CDR3 length: 14 amino acids. Here the CDR3 DNA reads TGTGCCACCAGCCCCGGGACAGGGTTCTACGAGCAGTACTTC. Translating gives CATSPGTGFYEQYF.

As to this clonotype: The junction departs from the called germline gene at one end, perhaps through a read error. This sequence joins TRBV14 and TRBJ2-5, with D unclear. The J call may be wrong; the DNA end is better matched by TRBJ2-7. Germline V gene lookup returns CDR1 SGHDN and CDR2 FVKESK. The CDR3 extends over 12 amino acids. The CDR3 nucleotides read TGCGCCAGCAGCCAATGGAACTACGAGCAGTACTTC. This gives the protein CASSQWNYEQYF.

The V gene is TRBV29-1, the J gene TRBJ2-7; D is uncertain. V was cut by 4 bases and J by 7 bases, with 11 bases left in between. The CDR3 is made up of 11 amino acids. Germline loops: CDR1 SQVTM, CDR2 ANQGSEA. DNA of the CDR3: TGCAGCGTTGCCTCGGTTGGGGAGCAGTACTTC. It specifies CSVASVGEQYF.

The chain recombines TRBV2 with TRBJ2-7; D gene ambiguous. The ends were cut back, 2 bases at V and 6 bases at J, with 11 bases in the middle. CDR1 is SNHLY and CDR2 is FYNNEI in the germline V gene. CDR3 size: 13 residues. The CDR3 sequence is CASSEWVTGEQYF. The CDR3 DNA reads as TGTGCCAGCAGTGAATGGGTTACGGGCGAGCAGTACTTC. The entire variable domain, with the rest obtained from reference TRBV2 and TRBJ2-7, is as follows: EPEVTQTPSHQVTQMGQEVILRCVPISNHLYFYWYRQILGQKVEFLVSFYNNEISEKSEIFDDQFSVERPDGSNFTLKIRSTKLEDSAMYFCASSEWVTGEQYFGPGTRLTVT.

The rearrangement uses TRBV12-3 or TRBV12-4 and TRBJ2-1; TRBD2 matches 9 bases. V trimming: 7 bases; J trimming: 1 base; junction bases outside the gene matches: 5. This CDR3 region has 15 residues. The CDR3 spells CASTSTSGSYNEQFF. CDR3 coding DNA: TGTGCCAGCACCTCGACTAGCGGATCCTACAATGAGCAGTTCTTC.

This chain connects TRBV15 to TRBJ1-5, with a weak D call TRBD1 (6 bases). V was pared by 5 bases and J by 2 bases, with 7 bases between. The CDR3 consists of 13 residues. Germline assignment: CDR1 LNHNV and CDR2 YYDKDF (reference sequence). The CDR3 bases are TGTGCCACCAGCTACAGGGGCAATCAGCCCCAGCATTTT. Protein sequence: CATSYRGNQPQHF.

This chain uses TRBV24-1 with TRBJ2-1; D perhaps matches TRBD1 (5 bases). V was trimmed by 8 bases and J by 7 bases, leaving 17 bases between them. Looked up from germline, CDR1 is KGHDR and CDR2 is SFDVKD. CDR3 length: 14 amino acids. CDR3 loop: CATNPLGDGNEQFF. Written as DNA, the CDR3 is TGTGCCACCAATCCCCTAGGGGATGGGAATGAGCAGTTCTTC.

V usage is TRBV12-3 or TRBV12-4 and J usage is TRBJ1-1; unclear D gene. The CDR3 covers 15 residues. V gave up 5 bases and J gave up 4 bases, with 17 bases separating them. CDR3 loop: CASSPPWSLGTEAFF. The CDR3 bases are TGTGCCAGCAGTCCACCATGGAGTCTTGGCACTGAAGCTTTCTTT.